This T cell receptor (beta chain) was obtained from a study of radiotherapy plus CTLA-4 blockade in lung cancer. Study at large: Across the patients, objective responses occurred in approximately 17%, and disease control in roughly 30%.

The CDR3 length is 16 residues. V lost 4 bases to trimming and J lost 4 bases; unmatched junction nucleotides: 7. Germline CDR1 is SGHRS and CDR2 is YFSETQ. Data came from immunoSEQ multiplex PCR; TCRdb stores just in-frame clones and leaves some out. The table shows about 60,000 clones, with about 80% occurring only once. The sample here was peripheral blood, taken from a patient treated with radiotherapy plus ipilimumab. The rearrangement uses TRBV5-1 and TRBJ2-2; 10 bases fit TRBD1. The receptor comes from a human donor with non-small cell lung cancer who had a partial response to radiotherapy plus ipilimumab. The CDR3 sequence is CASSSDRGRATGELFF. CDR3 DNA sequence: TGCGCCAGCAGCAGCGACAGGGGGCGGGCCACCGGGGAGCTGTTTTTT.